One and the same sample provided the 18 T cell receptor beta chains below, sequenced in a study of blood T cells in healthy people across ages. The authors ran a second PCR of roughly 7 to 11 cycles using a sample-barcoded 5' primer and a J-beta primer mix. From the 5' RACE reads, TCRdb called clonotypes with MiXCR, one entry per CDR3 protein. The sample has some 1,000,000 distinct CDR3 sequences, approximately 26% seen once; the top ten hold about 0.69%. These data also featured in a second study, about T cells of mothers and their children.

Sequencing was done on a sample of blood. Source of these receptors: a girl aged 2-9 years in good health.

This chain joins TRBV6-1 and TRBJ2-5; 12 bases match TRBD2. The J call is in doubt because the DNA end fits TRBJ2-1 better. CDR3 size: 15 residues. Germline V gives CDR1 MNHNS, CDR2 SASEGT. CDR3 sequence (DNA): TGTGCCAGCATGGGAGCTAGCGGGGGGGTCGATGAGCAGTTCTTC. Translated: CASMGASGGVDEQFF.

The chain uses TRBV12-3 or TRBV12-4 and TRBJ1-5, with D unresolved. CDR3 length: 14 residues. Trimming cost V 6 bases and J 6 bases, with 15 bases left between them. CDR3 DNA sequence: TGTGCCAGCAGCTCCGGCGGAGGGAGTCAGCCCCAGCATTTT. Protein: CASSSGGGSQPQHF.

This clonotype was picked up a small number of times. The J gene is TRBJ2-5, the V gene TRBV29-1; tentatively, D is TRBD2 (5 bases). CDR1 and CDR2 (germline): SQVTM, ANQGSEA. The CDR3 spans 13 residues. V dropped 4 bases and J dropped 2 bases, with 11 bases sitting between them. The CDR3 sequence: CSVALGLQETQYF. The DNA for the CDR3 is TGCAGCGTTGCCCTAGGACTGCAAGAGACCCAGTACTTC.

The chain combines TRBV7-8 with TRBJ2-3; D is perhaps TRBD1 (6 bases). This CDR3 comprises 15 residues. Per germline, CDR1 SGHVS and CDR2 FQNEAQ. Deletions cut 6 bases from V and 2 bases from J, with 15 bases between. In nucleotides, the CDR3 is TGTGCCAGCAGTGAGGACAGCATAGTCACAGATACGCAGTATTTT. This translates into CASSEDSIVTDTQYF. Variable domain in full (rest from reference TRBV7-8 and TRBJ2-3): GAGVSQSPRYKVAKRGQDVALRCDPISGHVSLFWYQQALGQGPEFLTYFQNEAQLDKSGLPSDRFFAERPEGSVSTLKIQRTQQEDSAVYLCASSEDSIVTDTQYFGPGTRLTVL.

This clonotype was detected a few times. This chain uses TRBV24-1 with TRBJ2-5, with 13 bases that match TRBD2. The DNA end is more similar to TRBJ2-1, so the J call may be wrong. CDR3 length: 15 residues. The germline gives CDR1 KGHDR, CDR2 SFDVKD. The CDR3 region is CATSDTAGLAGPQFF. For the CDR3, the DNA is TGTGCCACCAGTGACACCGCGGGACTAGCGGGACCACAGTTCTTC.

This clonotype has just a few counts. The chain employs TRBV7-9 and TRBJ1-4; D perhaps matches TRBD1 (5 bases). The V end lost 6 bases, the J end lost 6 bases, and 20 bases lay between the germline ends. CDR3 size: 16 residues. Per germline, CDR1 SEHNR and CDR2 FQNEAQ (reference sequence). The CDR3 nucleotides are TGTGCCAGCAGTTTCTCTCTGGGGGAGAGTGATGAAAAACTGTTTTTT. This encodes CASSFSLGESDEKLFF.

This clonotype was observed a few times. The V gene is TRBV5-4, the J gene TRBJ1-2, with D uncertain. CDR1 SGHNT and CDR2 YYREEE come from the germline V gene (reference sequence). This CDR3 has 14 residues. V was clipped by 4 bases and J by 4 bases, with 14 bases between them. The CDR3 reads CASSPDGRPYGYTF. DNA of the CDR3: TGTGCCAGCAGCCCGGACGGACGGCCCTATGGCTACACCTTC. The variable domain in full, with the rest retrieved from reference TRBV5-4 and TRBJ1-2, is ETGVTQSPTHLIKTRGQQVTLRCSSQSGHNTVSWYQQALGQGPQFIFQYYREEENGRGNFPPRFSGLQFPNYSSELNVNALELDDSALYLCASSPDGRPYGYTFGSGTRLTVV.

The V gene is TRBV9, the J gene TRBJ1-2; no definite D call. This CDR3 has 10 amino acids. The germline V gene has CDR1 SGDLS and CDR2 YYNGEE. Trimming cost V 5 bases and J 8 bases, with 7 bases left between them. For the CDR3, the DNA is TGTGCCAGCAGTGGGCCGGGCTACACCTTC. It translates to CASSGPGYTF.

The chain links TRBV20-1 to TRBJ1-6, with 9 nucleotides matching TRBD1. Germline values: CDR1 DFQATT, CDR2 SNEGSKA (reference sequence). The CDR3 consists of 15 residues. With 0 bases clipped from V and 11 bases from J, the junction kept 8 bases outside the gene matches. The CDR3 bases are TGCAGTGCTAGAGACCGGACAGGGGAGAGTACACCCCTCCACTTT. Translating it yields CSARDRTGESTPLHF.

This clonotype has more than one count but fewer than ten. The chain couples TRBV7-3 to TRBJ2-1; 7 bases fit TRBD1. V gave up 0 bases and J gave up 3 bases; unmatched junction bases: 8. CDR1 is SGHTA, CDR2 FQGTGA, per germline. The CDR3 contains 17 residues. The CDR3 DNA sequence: TGTGCCAGCAGCTTAACGTTTAGCAACAGGGGCTACAATGAGCAGTTCTTC. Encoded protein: CASSLTFSNRGYNEQFF.

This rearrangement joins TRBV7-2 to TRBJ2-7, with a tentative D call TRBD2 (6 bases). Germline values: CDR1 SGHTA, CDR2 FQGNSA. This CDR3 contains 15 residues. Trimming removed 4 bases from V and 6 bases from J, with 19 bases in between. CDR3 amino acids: CASSSLGLTIGEQYF. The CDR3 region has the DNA TGTGCCAGCAGCTCTCTCGGACTAACTATAGGCGAGCAGTACTTC.

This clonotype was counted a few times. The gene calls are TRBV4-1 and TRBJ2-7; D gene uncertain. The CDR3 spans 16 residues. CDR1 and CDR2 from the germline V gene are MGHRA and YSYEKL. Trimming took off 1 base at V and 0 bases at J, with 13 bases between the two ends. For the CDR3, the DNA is TGCGCCAGCAGCCAAGTGGCCGGGCGGAGCTCCTACGAGCAGTACTTC. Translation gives CASSQVAGRSSYEQYF.

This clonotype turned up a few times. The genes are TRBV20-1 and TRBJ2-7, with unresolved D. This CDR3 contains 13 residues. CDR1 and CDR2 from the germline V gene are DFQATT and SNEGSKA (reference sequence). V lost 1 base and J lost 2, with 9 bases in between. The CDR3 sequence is CSARALATYEQYF. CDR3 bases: TGCAGTGCTAGAGCTCTCGCAACCTACGAGCAGTACTTC.

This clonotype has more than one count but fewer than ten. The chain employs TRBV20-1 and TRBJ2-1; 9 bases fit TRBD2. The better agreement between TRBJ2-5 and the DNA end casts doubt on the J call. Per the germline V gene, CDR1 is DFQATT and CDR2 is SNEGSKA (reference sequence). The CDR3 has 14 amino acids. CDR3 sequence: CSARLAGSAETQYF. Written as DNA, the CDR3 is TGCAGTGCTCGCCTAGCGGGGTCTGCGGAGACCCAGTACTTC.

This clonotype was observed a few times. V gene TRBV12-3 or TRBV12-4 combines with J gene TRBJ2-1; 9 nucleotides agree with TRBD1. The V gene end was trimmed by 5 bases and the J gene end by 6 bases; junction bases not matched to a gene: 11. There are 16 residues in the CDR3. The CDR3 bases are TGTGCCAGCAGTCCCCTGCCGGGACAGGGTTCCAATGAGCAGTTCTTC. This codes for CASSPLPGQGSNEQFF.

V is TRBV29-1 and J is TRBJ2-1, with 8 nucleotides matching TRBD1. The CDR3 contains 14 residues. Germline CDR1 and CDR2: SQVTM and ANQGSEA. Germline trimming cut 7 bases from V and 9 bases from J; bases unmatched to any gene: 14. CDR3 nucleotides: TGCAGCGCAGTTCAGGGGGCGAATTATGGTGAGCAGTTCTTC. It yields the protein CSAVQGANYGEQFF.

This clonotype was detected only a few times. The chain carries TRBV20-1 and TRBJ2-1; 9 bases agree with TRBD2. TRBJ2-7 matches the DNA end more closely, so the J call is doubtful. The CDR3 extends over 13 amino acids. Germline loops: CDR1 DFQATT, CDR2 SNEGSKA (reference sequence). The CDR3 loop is CSATLAGVAEQYF. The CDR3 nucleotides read TGCAGTGCTACCTTAGCGGGAGTTGCCGAGCAGTACTTC.

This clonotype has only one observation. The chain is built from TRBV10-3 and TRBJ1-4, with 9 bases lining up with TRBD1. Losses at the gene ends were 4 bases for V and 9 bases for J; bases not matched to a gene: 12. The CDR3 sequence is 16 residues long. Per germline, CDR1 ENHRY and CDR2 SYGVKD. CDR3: CAISAYPDRGGKKLFF. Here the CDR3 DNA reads TGTGCCATCAGTGCTTACCCGGACAGGGGTGGAAAAAAACTGTTTTTT.